The clone carrying this T cell receptor (beta chain) was recorded at least ten times. Sample time point: persistent/refractory GD, antithyroid drugs over 5 years with positive TRAb. The TCR library was made from RNA that had been extracted from PBMCs in TRIzol. This entry is derived from a study of regulatory T cells in long-lasting Graves disease. Construction of TCR beta libraries relied on iRepertoire HTBI primers and on Arm-PCR targeting CDR3 regions. From the multiplex PCR reads, TCRdb called clonotypes with MiXCR, one entry per CDR3 protein. This table holds over 450,000 distinct CDR3 sequences, around a fifth found once. Deletions cut 6 bases from V and 3 bases from J, with 12 bases between. CDR3 length: 14 residues. CDR1 is SNHLY, CDR2 FYNNEI, per germline.

V usage is TRBV2 and J usage is TRBJ1-5, with D tentatively TRBD1 (6 bases). This receptor was taken from a female donor with Graves disease. The specimen was peripheral blood mononuclear cells (PBMCs), collected when the disease was refractory, from a patient treated with antithyroid drugs. CDR3 sequence reads: CASRDSITNQPQHF. CDR3 coding DNA: TGTGCCAGCAGGGACAGCATTACCAATCAGCCCCAGCATTTT. Variable domain in full (rest from reference TRBV2 and TRBJ1-5): EPEVTQTPSHQVTQMGQEVILRCVPISNHLYFYWYRQILGQKVEFLVSFYNNEISEKSEIFDDQFSVERPDGSNFTLKIRSTKLEDSAMYFCASRDSITNQPQHFGDGTRLSIL.